This TCR beta chain was sequenced for a study of T cell changes during pregnancy in multiple sclerosis. Per germline, CDR1 SEHNR and CDR2 FQNEAQ (reference sequence). CDR3 length: 15 amino acids. V dropped 2 bases and J dropped 5; count of bases not matched to a gene: 5. Assay: immunoSEQ multiplex PCR; the TCRdb copy retains only in-frame clones and omits some. The sample has 33,000 or so clones, roughly nine tenths seen once. The gene calls are TRBV7-9 and TRBJ2-3, with 9 bases identical to TRBD2. The source of this sequence is a female donor with multiple sclerosis, enrolled in a pregnancy study. The sequences come from CD8+ T cells from peripheral blood mononuclear cells, collected in the third trimester of pregnancy. Here the CDR3 reads CASSLPAGGLDTQYF. CDR3 DNA: TGTGCCAGCAGCTTACCAGCGGGGGGACTAGATACGCAGTATTTT.